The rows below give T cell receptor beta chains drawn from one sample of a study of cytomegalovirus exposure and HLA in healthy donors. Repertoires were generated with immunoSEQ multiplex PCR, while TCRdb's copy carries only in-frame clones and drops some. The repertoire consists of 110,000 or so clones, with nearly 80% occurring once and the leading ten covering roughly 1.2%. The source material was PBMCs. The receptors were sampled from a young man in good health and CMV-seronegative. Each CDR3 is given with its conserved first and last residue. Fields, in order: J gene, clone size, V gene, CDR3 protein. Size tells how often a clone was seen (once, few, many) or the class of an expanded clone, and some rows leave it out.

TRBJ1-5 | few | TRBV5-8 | CASSFAGTLNQPQHF
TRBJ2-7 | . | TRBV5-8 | CASRFQRLTGSEQYF
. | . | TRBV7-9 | CASSLAGGNDEQYF
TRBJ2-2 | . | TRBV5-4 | CASNGGLEGAGELFF
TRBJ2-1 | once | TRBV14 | CASSQELYGSSAYNEQFF
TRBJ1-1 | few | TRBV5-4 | CASSRYTGTEAFF
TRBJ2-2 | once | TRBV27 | CASSLTPRLAGGPGELFF
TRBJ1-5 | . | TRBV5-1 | CASSPAGIGNQPQHF
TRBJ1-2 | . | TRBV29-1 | CSVEGGQGAYGYTF
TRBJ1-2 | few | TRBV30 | CAWTGLFGYTF
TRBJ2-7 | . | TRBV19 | CASRGTSGTYQQYF
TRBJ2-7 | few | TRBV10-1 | CASSGGVAGGRYEQYF
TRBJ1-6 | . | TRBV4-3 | CASRQEGSSYNSPLHF
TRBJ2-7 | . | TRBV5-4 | CASSPFPPDNTYEQYF
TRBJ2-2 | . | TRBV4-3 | CASSQERGGPGELFF
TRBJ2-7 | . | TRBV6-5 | CASSLSGVTYEQYF
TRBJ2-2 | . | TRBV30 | CAWSHRDRVTGELFF
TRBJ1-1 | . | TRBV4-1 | CASSQGGLGGRGTEAFF
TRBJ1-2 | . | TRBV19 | CASSDYYGYTF
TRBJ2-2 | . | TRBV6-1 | CASSEGPDTGELFF
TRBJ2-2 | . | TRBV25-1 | CASSEYKSGRATGELFF
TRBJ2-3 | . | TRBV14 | CASSHRGIDTQYF
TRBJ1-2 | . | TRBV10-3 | CAISVEDNYGYTF
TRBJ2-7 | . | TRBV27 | CASSSLTSGDEQYF
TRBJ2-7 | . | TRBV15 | CATSRDSRSSYEQYF
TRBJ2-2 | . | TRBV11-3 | CASSWTFAGELFF
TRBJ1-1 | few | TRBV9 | CASSIGQGGTEAFF
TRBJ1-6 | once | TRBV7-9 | CASSLGDRYNSPLHF
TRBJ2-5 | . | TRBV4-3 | CASSHTGQSETQYF
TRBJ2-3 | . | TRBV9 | CASSVTGDGGTDTQYF
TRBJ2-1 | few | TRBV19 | CASRQESSYNEQFF
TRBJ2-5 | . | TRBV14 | CASSLGTSGQETQYF
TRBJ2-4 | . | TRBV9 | CASSATTSYIQYF
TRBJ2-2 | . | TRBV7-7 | CASTLSLNTGELFF
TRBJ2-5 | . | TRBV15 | CATSSQWGREETQYF
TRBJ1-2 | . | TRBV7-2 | CASSLSVEGYTF
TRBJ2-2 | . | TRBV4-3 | CASSQDPDTGELFF
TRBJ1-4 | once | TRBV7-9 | CASSLGLYNEKLFF
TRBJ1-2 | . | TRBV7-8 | CASSLVQSNYGYTF
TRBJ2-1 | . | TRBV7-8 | CASSGRDRDYNEQFF
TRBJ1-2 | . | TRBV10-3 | CAISRTRDRVDYGYTF
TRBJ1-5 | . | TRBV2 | CASSRDSPSNQPQHF
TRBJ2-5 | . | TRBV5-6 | CASSLGRTRYQETQYF
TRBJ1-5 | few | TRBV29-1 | CSVGQGGNQPQHF
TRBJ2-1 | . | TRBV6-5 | CASRDRGSYNEQFF
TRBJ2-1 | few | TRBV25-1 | CASTLASGVYNEQFF
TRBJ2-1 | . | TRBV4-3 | CASSVGLVHEQFF
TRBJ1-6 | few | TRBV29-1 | CSVADSDNSPLHF
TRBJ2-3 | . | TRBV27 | CASSFLTSRTDTQYF
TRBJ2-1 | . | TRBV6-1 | CASSEKGLAGGYEQFF
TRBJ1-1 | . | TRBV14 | CASSQARGGKAFF
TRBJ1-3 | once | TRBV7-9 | CASSLSVSGNTIYF
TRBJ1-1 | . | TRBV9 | CASSVTGGGTEAFF
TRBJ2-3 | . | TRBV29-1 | CSVARRGSTDTQYF
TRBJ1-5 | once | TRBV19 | CASSIPVGGQPQHF
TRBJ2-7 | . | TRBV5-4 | CASSLELDGAYEQYF
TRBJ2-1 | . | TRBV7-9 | CASSFGTGLSEQFF
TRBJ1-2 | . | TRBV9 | CASSDPPDRDYGYTF
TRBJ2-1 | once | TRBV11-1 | CASSLSPRGEQFF
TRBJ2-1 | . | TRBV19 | CASRDRGYNEQFF